This TCR beta chain was sequenced for a study of blood T cell repertoires in COVID-19. Study-wide background: COVID-19 samples collected from the United States, Italy and Spain covered acute and convalescent phases. PBMCs, B-cell-depleted T cells, or T cells provided the cDNA or gDNA that made up the material.

The CDR3 length is 13 residues. Per germline, CDR1 SGHRS and CDR2 YFSETQ. The germline V and J ends were trimmed by 4 bases and 5 bases, with 12 bases remaining between them. The assay was immunoSEQ multiplex PCR, and TCRdb's table has in-frame clones only and misses some. The top ten hold around 2.4% of the sample, which has 250,000 or so clones, more than 75% seen once. V usage is TRBV5-1 and J usage is TRBJ1-1; D is possibly TRBD1 (6 bases). This receptor was taken from a woman under 30 who had recovered from COVID-19. The sequencing sample was made of PBMCs or T cells enriched from blood (not recorded which). The CDR3 region has the DNA TGCGCCAGCAGCCCACAGGGAGGGACTGAAGCTTTCTTT. This gives the protein CASSPQGGTEAFF.